The 15 T cell receptor beta chains given below trace back to one sample, sequenced in a study of T cells in Graves' hyperthyroidism and ophthalmopathy. Amplification of TCR beta CDR3 regions used RNA as the template. HTBI primers drove first-round RT-PCR of the TCR CDR3. TCRdb processed the multiplex PCR reads anew with MiXCR; each CDR3 protein has one entry. Among some 700,000 distinct CDR3 sequences listed, around 16% were seen once. Sequencing used blood. These receptors came from a man aged 50-60 years with Graves' hyperthyroidism.

This chain joins TRBV12-3 or TRBV12-4 and TRBJ2-1; D not certain. CDR3 size: 15 residues. Trimming cost V 3 bases and J 0 bases, with 9 bases left between them. For the CDR3, the DNA is TGTGCCAGCAGTTTTTTCCGGAGCTCCTACAATGAGCAGTTCTTC. Translating gives CASSFFRSSYNEQFF.

This chain joins TRBV7-2 and TRBJ1-1; no clear D. Germline V CDR1 and CDR2: SGHTA, FQGNSA. Trimming cost V 3 bases and J 8 bases, with 10 bases left between them. This CDR3 spans 12 amino acids. CDR3 loop: CASSFSRLEAFF. CDR3 sequence (DNA): TGTGCCAGCAGCTTTAGCCGTCTAGAAGCTTTCTTT.

This chain's CDR3 is CASSLSTSAFYNEQFF. Written as DNA, the CDR3 is TGTGCCAGCAGCTTATCGACTAGCGCATTTTACAATGAGCAGTTCTTC. The gene calls are TRBV7-6 and TRBJ2-1; 8 nucleotides line up with TRBD2. The length of the CDR3 is 16 residues. Germline V gene sequence: CDR1 SGHVS, CDR2 FNYEAQ. V lost 2 bases and J lost 4; bases outside the gene matches: 7.

In its sample, this clonotype was seen many times. The chain employs TRBV3-1 and TRBJ1-1; perhaps TRBD1 as D (5 bases). Trimming took 1 base from V and 0 from J, leaving 9 bases between them. The CDR3 extends over 15 amino acids. Germline CDR1 and CDR2: LGHDT and YNNKEL (reference sequence). CDR3 DNA: TGTGCCAGCAGCCAAGGGGACCGCATGAACACTGAAGCTTTCTTT. Protein sequence: CASSQGDRMNTEAFF.

The V call is TRBV19, the J call TRBJ1-1; unclear D gene. Looked up from germline, CDR1 is LNHDA and CDR2 is SQIVND (reference sequence). V was trimmed by 10 bases and J by 1 base, leaving 10 bases between them. This CDR3 has 12 residues. CDR3 in DNA: TGTGCCACCCAAGGAGAGAACACTGAAGCTTTCTTT. Amino acid sequence: CATQGENTEAFF.

This clonotype was seen ten or more times. V usage is TRBV24-1 and J usage is TRBJ2-3; D possibly corresponds to TRBD2 (7 bases). The CDR3 spans 17 residues. Trimming removed 1 base from V and 0 bases from J, with 13 bases in between. Germline CDR1 reads KGHDR; CDR2 reads SFDVKD. CDR3 nucleotides: TGTGCCACCAGTGATTTCGCCGCGGGGGCCAGCACAGATACGCAGTATTTT. Amino acids: CATSDFAAGASTDTQYF.

The CDR3, as DNA: TGCGCCAGCAGCGAGAACGGTGGTCGGGCAGATACGCAGTATTTT. This translates into CASSENGGRADTQYF. The chain has TRBV5-1 and TRBJ2-3; the D is unclear. V gave up 4 bases and J gave up 4 bases, with 16 bases separating them. The CDR3 spans 15 residues. The germline V gene has CDR1 SGHRS and CDR2 YFSETQ.

This clonotype was observed at least ten times. The chain combines TRBV2 with TRBJ2-1; D gene unclear. Deletions cut 1 base from V and 5 bases from J, with 12 bases between. The CDR3 sequence is 15 residues long. From germline, CDR1 is SNHLY and CDR2 FYNNEI. The chain's CDR3 is CASSEVSLQNNEQFF. DNA for the CDR3: TGTGCCAGCAGTGAAGTAAGTTTACAGAACAATGAGCAGTTCTTC.

This chain joins TRBV28 and TRBJ2-2; D is unresolved. The V gene lost 8 bases and the J gene lost 6 bases, with 19 bases spanning the gap. Germline V gives CDR1 MDHEN, CDR2 SYDVKM. The CDR3 has 15 residues. Written as DNA, the CDR3 is TGTGCCAGCGCCCTTGATCAGAGAATGTCCGGGGAGCTGTTTTTT. Protein: CASALDQRMSGELFF.

This clonotype was detected ten times or more. V is TRBV11-2 and J is TRBJ2-7; no reliable D call. Germline V CDR1 and CDR2: SGHAT, FQNNGV. There are 15 residues in the CDR3. The V gene lost 5 bases and the J gene lost 2 bases, with 16 bases spanning the gap. CDR3 DNA sequence: TGTGCCAGCAGCATCCCGGACCGACACCCCTACGAGCAGTACTTC. Protein product: CASSIPDRHPYEQYF.

This clonotype was counted at least ten times. The V and J genes are TRBV28 and TRBJ1-2, with TRBD1 identical over 7 bases. V lost 5 bases to trimming and J lost 3 bases; unmatched junction nucleotides: 6. The germline gives CDR1 MDHEN, CDR2 SYDVKM. CDR3 length: 14 residues. This chain's CDR3 is CASSTRDRYYGYTF. The CDR3 bases are TGTGCCAGCAGTACTCGGGACAGATACTATGGCTACACCTTC.

As for this clonotype: A much bigger clone sits one base away, suggesting this may be a read error. This chain links TRBV7-9 with TRBJ2-1; 9 bases fit TRBD1. CDR3 length: 15 amino acids. Trimming cost V 5 bases and J 3 bases; bases outside gene matches: 5. Germline CDR1 reads SEHNR; CDR2 reads FQNEAQ (reference sequence). The CDR3 protein is CASSAGQGFYNEQFF. DNA for the CDR3: TGTGCCAGCAGCGCCGGACAGGGGTTCTACAATGAGCAGTTCTTC.

This chain uses TRBV7-9 with TRBJ1-4; D is perhaps TRBD1 (5 bases). V gave up 3 bases and J gave up 0 bases, with 11 bases separating them. Per germline, CDR1 SEHNR and CDR2 FQNEAQ (reference sequence). The CDR3 contains 16 residues. CDR3 in DNA: TGTGCCAGCAGCTTTTACCGGGGCACAACTAATGAAAAACTGTTTTTT. Protein sequence: CASSFYRGTTNEKLFF.

The chain has TRBV30 and TRBJ1-4; no reliable D call. This CDR3 has 15 amino acids. Trimming stripped 1 base from V and 1 base from J, with 10 bases between. Per the germline V gene, CDR1 is GTSNPN and CDR2 is SVGIG (reference sequence). The CDR3 DNA follows: TGTGCCTGGAGTGGGGAGTACCTAACTAATGAAAAACTGTTTTTT. It encodes CAWSGEYLTNEKLFF.

This clonotype was found many times. The chain couples TRBV20-1 to TRBJ2-6, with 8 positions matching TRBD2. The junction had 10 bases not matched to a gene; V was cut back by 0 bases and J by 3 bases. CDR1 DFQATT and CDR2 SNEGSKA come from the germline V gene (reference sequence). The CDR3 is made up of 18 amino acids. The CDR3 loop is CSARDSGGGRSGANVLTF. DNA for the CDR3: TGCAGTGCTAGAGATTCCGGGGGCGGGAGGAGTGGGGCCAACGTCCTGACTTTC.